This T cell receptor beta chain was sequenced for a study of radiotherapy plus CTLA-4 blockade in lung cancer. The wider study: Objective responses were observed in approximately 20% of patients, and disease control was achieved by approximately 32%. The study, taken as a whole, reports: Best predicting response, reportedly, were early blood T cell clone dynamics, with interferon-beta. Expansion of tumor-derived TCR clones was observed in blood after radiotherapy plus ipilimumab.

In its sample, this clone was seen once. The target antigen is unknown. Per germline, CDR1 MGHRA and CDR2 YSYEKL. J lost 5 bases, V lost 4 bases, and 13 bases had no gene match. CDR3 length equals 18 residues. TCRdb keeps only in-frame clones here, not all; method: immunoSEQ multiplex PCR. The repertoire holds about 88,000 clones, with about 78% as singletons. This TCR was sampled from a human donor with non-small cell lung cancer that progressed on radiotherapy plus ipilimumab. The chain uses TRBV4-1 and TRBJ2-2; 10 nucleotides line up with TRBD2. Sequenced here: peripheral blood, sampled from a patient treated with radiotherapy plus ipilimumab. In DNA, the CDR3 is TGCGCCAGCAGCCCAGGGGGGCTAGCGGGAGTAGGAACCGGGGAGCTGTTTTTT. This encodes CASSPGGLAGVGTGELFF.